This T cell receptor beta chain was sequenced for a study of T cell clones after liver transplantation. About the research overall: Patients counted as tolerant after at least one year off all immunosuppression, enzymes not exceeding twice normal.

This clone was observed a few times. The assay was immunoSEQ multiplex PCR, and TCRdb's table has in-frame clones only and misses some. The top ten hold about 0.79% of the sample, which has 77,000 or so clones, around 80% seen once. The TCR was taken from a human patient who received a liver transplant. The graft donor may have given rise to some T cells. The specimen comprised CD4+ T cells from blood, sampled 12 months after liver transplant.

The chain's CDR3 is CASRDGQGRGYTF. In DNA, the CDR3 is TGTGCCAGCAGGGACGGACAGGGAAGAGGCTACACCTTC. The V gene is TRBV5-4, the J gene TRBJ1-2; 8 bases are a match to TRBD1. This CDR3 has 13 residues. Trimming removed 5 bases from V and 8 bases from J; junction bases left unmatched: 8. The germline CDR1 and CDR2 sequences are SGHNT and YYREEE (reference sequence).